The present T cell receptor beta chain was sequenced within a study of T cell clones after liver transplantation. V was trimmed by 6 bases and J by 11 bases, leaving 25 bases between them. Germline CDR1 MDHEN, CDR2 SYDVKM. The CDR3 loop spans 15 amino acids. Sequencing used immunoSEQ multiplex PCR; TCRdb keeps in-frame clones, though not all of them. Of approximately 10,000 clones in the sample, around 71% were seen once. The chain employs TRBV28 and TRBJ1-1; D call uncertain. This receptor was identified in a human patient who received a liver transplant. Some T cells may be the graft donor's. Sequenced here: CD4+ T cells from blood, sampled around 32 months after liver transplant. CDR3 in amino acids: CASSGIEEQRGSAFF. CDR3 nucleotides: TGTGCCAGCAGCGGAATAGAGGAACAACGCGGATCCGCTTTCTTT.